What follows is one TCR beta chain and its context. Some clones are missing from TCRdb's copy, which holds only in-frame ones; the method was immunoSEQ multiplex PCR. The repertoire holds around 400,000 clones, approximately 87% seen once, with roughly 10% in the top ten. The sample originates from a study of blood T cell repertoires in COVID-19. Whole-study context: Sample material is recorded as cDNA or gDNA derived from T cells, B-cell-depleted T cells, or PBMCs.

There are 12 residues in the CDR3. The V gene lost 5 bases and the J gene lost 8 bases, with 12 bases spanning the gap. Germline V gives CDR1 GTSNPN, CDR2 SVGIG (reference sequence). The chain couples TRBV30 to TRBJ2-2, with D possibly being TRBD1 (6 bases). This receptor was taken from a woman under 40 with COVID-19, enrolled during active disease. The sequenced sample was peripheral blood. The CDR3 sequence is CAWLNRDGELFF. Here the CDR3 DNA reads TGTGCCTGGCTAAACAGGGATGGGGAGCTGTTTTTT.